These 17 T cell receptor beta chains originate from one sample sequenced in a study of shared clonotypes between healthy human individuals. Generated by immunoSEQ multiplex PCR, the TCRdb table keeps only in-frame clones and is missing some. The table shows over a million clones, with roughly 97% occurring only once. Material for sequencing was naive CD4+ T cells sorted from blood. Subset indicated: CD45RA+ positively selected. The receptors here all came from a man aged 25 to 40 in good health.

The J gene is TRBJ1-5, the V gene TRBV15; D is undetermined. From germline, CDR1 is LNHNV and CDR2 YYDKDF (reference sequence). Trimming took off 2 bases at V and 9 bases at J, with 11 bases between the two ends. The CDR3 contains 13 residues. The CDR3 nucleotides read TGTGCCACCAGCAGACCGGCTCCCGGGCCCCAGCATTTT. This gives the protein CATSRPAPGPQHF.

This rearrangement joins TRBV5-6 to TRBJ1-5, with 11 bases fitting TRBD1. J lost 3 bases, V lost 4 bases, and 3 bases had no gene match. The germline CDR1 and CDR2 sequences are SGHDT and YYEEEE. The CDR3 extends over 15 amino acids. CDR3 coding DNA: TGTGCCAGCAGCAAGGACAGGGGGCTCAATCAGCCCCAGCATTTT. It encodes CASSKDRGLNQPQHF.

The DNA for the CDR3 is TGTGCCACCAGCAGAGATCCGGGACAGACCTACGAGCAGTACTTC. As protein: CATSRDPGQTYEQYF. The chain links TRBV15 to TRBJ2-7, with TRBD1 matching over 7 bases. The ends lost 0 bases at V and 2 bases at J; junction bases unmatched: 4. The CDR3 is made up of 15 amino acids. Germline V lookup: CDR1 LNHNV, CDR2 YYDKDF (reference sequence).

The chain combines TRBV11-2 with TRBJ1-5; unclear D gene. The CDR3 is 15 residues long. The germline CDR1 and CDR2 sequences are SGHAT and FQNNGV. V lost 2 bases, J lost 6 bases, and 14 bases lay in between. CDR3 residues: CASSLREGGGQPQHF. The CDR3 nucleotides are TGTGCCAGCAGCTTACGTGAGGGAGGCGGTCAGCCCCAGCATTTT.

J is TRBJ2-1 and V is TRBV19; 13 positions agree with TRBD2. V dropped 1 base and J dropped 8; count of bases not matched to a gene: 5. CDR1 is LNHDA and CDR2 is SQIVND in the germline V gene (reference sequence). This CDR3 is 16 amino acids long. The CDR3 DNA reads as TGTGCCAGTAGTATAGGGACTAGCGGGAGAAGACATGAGCAGTTCTTC. Its translation: CASSIGTSGRRHEQFF.

The V call is TRBV6-6, the J call TRBJ1-3; 9 bases agree with TRBD1. The CDR3 is 14 amino acids. Germline V gives CDR1 MNHNY, CDR2 SVGAGI (reference sequence). V shed 5 bases, J shed 8 bases, and the junction held 7 bases outside the gene matches. The CDR3 DNA is TGTGCCAGCAGTCCATGGACAGGGGCGGACACCATATATTTT. The encoded protein is CASSPWTGADTIYF.

The chain is built from TRBV4-3 and TRBJ1-1; TRBD1 aligns across 10 bases. Germline V lookup: CDR1 LGHNA, CDR2 YSLEER. The CDR3 runs 14 residues. With V trimmed by 3 bases and J by 11 bases, 9 bases remained unmatched. CDR3 in amino acids: CASSQTDRGRYAFF. The CDR3 DNA follows: TGCGCCAGCAGCCAGACCGACAGGGGGCGTTACGCTTTCTTT.

In DNA, the CDR3 is TGTGCCAGCAGCTATGAACAGATCACCGGGGAGCTGTTTTTT. It translates to CASSYEQITGELFF. This chain links TRBV9 with TRBJ2-2; no clear D gene. The germline CDR1 and CDR2 sequences are SGDLS and YYNGEE. Trimming shortened V by 4 bases and J by 4 bases, and 11 bases separated the two germline ends. This CDR3 is 14 amino acids long.

V gene TRBV27 combines with J gene TRBJ2-3; 8 bases are a match to TRBD1. The CDR3 totals 15 residues. Germline V CDR1 and CDR2: MNHEY, SMNVEV (reference sequence). The ends lost 3 bases at V and 5 bases at J; junction bases unmatched: 7. CDR3 sequence: CASSFTGGKGDTQYF. The CDR3 nucleotides are TGTGCCAGCAGTTTTACAGGGGGAAAGGGAGATACGCAGTATTTT.

This clone was seen a few times. This sequence joins TRBV30 and TRBJ2-5; possibly TRBD1 for D (5 bases). Germline CDR1 GTSNPN, CDR2 SVGIG (reference sequence). This CDR3 contains 13 residues. Trimming took off 2 bases at V and 2 bases at J, with 9 bases between the two ends. The CDR3 protein is CAWSRRQQETQYF. CDR3 in DNA: TGTGCCTGGAGTAGACGACAGCAAGAGACCCAGTACTTC.

This clone was picked up a small number of times. The chain has TRBV27 and TRBJ2-1, with D maybe TRBD1 (6 bases). V dropped 6 bases and J dropped 8 bases, with 14 bases sitting between them. The CDR3 spans 13 residues. Germline V CDR1 and CDR2: MNHEY, SMNVEV (reference sequence). CDR3 region: CASRVTGTDEQFF. As DNA, the CDR3 is TGTGCCAGCAGGGTAACAGGGACGGATGAGCAGTTCTTC.

V usage is TRBV6-5 and J usage is TRBJ2-5; tentatively, D is TRBD1 (6 bases). Trimming cost V 6 bases and J 1 base, with 12 bases left between them. The germline gives CDR1 MNHEY, CDR2 SVGAGI. This CDR3 contains 14 residues. CDR3 residues: CASSRGQIQETQYF. The CDR3 DNA sequence: TGTGCCAGCAGCCGCGGACAGATCCAAGAGACCCAGTACTTC.

The CDR3 here is CASSPLDTGELFF. The CDR3 nucleotides read TGTGCCAGCAGTCCCCTCGACACCGGGGAGCTGTTTTTT. V is TRBV7-8 and J is TRBJ2-2; the D is unclear. The CDR3 extends over 13 amino acids. Between the trimmed V and J ends, which lost 6 bases and 3 bases, there was a span of 8 bases. The germline CDR1 and CDR2 sequences are SGHVS and FQNEAQ.

This rearrangement joins TRBV5-1 to TRBJ2-7, with a tentative D call TRBD2 (6 bases). The V end lost 4 bases, the J end lost 2 bases, and 13 bases lay between the germline ends. The length of the CDR3 is 14 residues. In germline, CDR1 is SGHRS, CDR2 YFSETQ. The CDR3 coding sequence is TGCGCCAGCAGCAGGGACTTCCTAACCTACGAGCAGTACTTC. Its protein is CASSRDFLTYEQYF.

To note about this clone: Other DNA sequences within the sample encode an identical CDR3. The chain has TRBV4-3 and TRBJ1-5; D is undetermined. From germline, CDR1 is LGHNA and CDR2 YSLEER. The V end lost 0 bases, the J end lost 7 bases, and 7 bases lay between the germline ends. This CDR3 is built from 13 residues. This CDR3 reads CASSQDLDQPQHF. The CDR3 DNA reads as TGCGCCAGCAGCCAAGATCTCGACCAGCCCCAGCATTTT.

The CDR3: CASSLDQQTLRGYTF. As DNA, the CDR3 is TGTGCCAGCAGCTTAGATCAACAGACACTCAGGGGCTACACCTTC. The chain links TRBV7-8 to TRBJ1-2; D call uncertain. V was pared by 1 base and J by 8 bases, with 17 bases between. The CDR3 runs to 15 residues. Germline CDR1 reads SGHVS; CDR2 reads FQNEAQ.

CDR3 sequence reads: CASSLAGGPGNEQFF. Here the CDR3 DNA reads TGCGCCAGCAGCTTAGCGGGAGGGCCGGGTAATGAGCAGTTCTTC. This chain links TRBV5-1 with TRBJ2-1, with 10 bases aligning to TRBD2. V trimming: 2 bases; J trimming: 7 bases; junction bases outside the gene matches: 6. Germline CDR1 reads SGHRS; CDR2 reads YFSETQ. CDR3 size: 15 residues.